The 32 T cell receptor beta chains given below trace back to one sample, sequenced in a study of shared clonotypes between healthy human individuals. The naive CD8 fraction comprised CD45RO-negative cells positively selected for CCR7 and excluded terminally differentiated effector memory CD45RA+ cells. The assay was immunoSEQ multiplex PCR, and TCRdb's table has in-frame clones only and misses some. The table records around 700,000 clones, about 90% of them present only once. Sequenced material: naive CD8+ T cells sorted from blood. These receptors were obtained from a man aged 25-40 years in good health.

This clone was observed once. The rearrangement joins TRBV27 to TRBJ2-7, with D perhaps TRBD1 or TRBD2 (5 bases each). Between the trimmed V and J ends, which lost 6 bases and 2 bases, there was a span of 23 bases. This CDR3 has 17 amino acids. Germline lookup yields CDR1 MNHEY and CDR2 SMNVEV (reference sequence). CDR3 residues: CASRGIGAVSPPYEQYF. Written as DNA, the CDR3 is TGTGCCAGCAGAGGGATCGGGGCAGTAAGCCCCCCCTACGAGCAGTACTTC.

CDR3 amino acids: CASSFQSPGLAAYNEQFF. Here the CDR3 DNA reads TGTGCCAGCAGTTTTCAAAGTCCGGGACTAGCGGCTTACAATGAGCAGTTCTTC. V usage is TRBV27 and J usage is TRBJ2-1; TRBD2 aligns across 11 bases. V shed 3 bases, J shed 4 bases, and the junction held 11 bases outside the gene matches. The CDR3 covers 18 residues. CDR1 MNHEY and CDR2 SMNVEV come from the germline V gene (reference sequence).

Comment on this clone: The sample holds other DNA sequences that translate to the same CDR3. This chain links TRBV11-2 with TRBJ2-1; no firm D call. The CDR3 has 11 amino acids. Germline CDR1 and CDR2: SGHAT and FQNNGV. Trimming left V 1 base short and J 10 bases short, with 5 bases between. CDR3 sequence (DNA): TGTGCCAGCAGCTTAGGCGCCGAGCAGTTCTTC. Encoded protein: CASSLGAEQFF.

The chain uses TRBV19 and TRBJ2-2, with TRBD2 identical over 8 bases. The CDR3 contains 16 residues. Trimming cost V 8 bases and J 4 bases; bases outside gene matches: 12. Germline V gene sequence: CDR1 LNHDA, CDR2 SQIVND (reference sequence). Written as DNA, the CDR3 is TGTGCCAGTGAACTGTCTGGCGGGGGGTTCACCGGGGAGCTGTTTTTT. The encoded protein is CASELSGGGFTGELFF.

Remarks on this clone: At one end the junction does not follow the germline gene, possibly because of a read error. This chain joins TRBV7-7 and TRBJ2-7; D assignment may be TRBD1 or TRBD2 (5 bases each). The CDR3 is 15 amino acids. Germline V lookup: CDR1 SSHAT, CDR2 FNYEAQ (reference sequence). As DNA, the CDR3 is TGTGCTAGCAGCTTATCGTTGACTTCGGGGCGCGAGCAGTACTTC. Translation gives CASSLSLTSGREQYF.

The chain employs TRBV5-4 and TRBJ2-1; 8 bases align to TRBD2. This CDR3 has 15 residues. CDR1 and CDR2 (germline): SGHNT, YYREEE (reference sequence). Losses at the gene ends were 1 base for V and 5 bases for J; bases not matched to a gene: 5. The chain's CDR3 is CASSLTGGPNNEQFF. In nucleotides, the CDR3 is TGTGCCAGCAGCTTGACGGGAGGGCCCAACAATGAGCAGTTCTTC.

The chain couples TRBV5-1 to TRBJ2-7; D may be TRBD2 (6 bases). Germline loops: CDR1 SGHRS, CDR2 YFSETQ. The CDR3 extends over 15 amino acids. Trimming took off 0 bases at V and 2 bases at J, with 12 bases between the two ends. CDR3 protein: CASSLGVGGAYEQYF. As DNA, the CDR3 is TGCGCCAGCAGCTTGGGGGTTGGCGGGGCCTACGAGCAGTACTTC.

V is TRBV21-1 and J is TRBJ2-2; the table assigns TRBD2, which was not confirmed against the DNA. TRBV21-1 is tagged as a pseudogene. The CDR3 runs to 16 residues. CDR3 protein: CASSKGLAEDTGELFF. CDR3 DNA: TGTGCCAGCAGCAAAGGCCTAGCGGAGGACACCGGGGAGCTGTTTTTT.

The V gene is TRBV6-5, the J gene TRBJ2-7, with D perhaps matching TRBD1 (6 bases). CDR3 length equals 15 residues. Trimming took off 7 bases at V and 3 bases at J, with 19 bases between the two ends. In germline, CDR1 is MNHEY, CDR2 SVGAGI. The CDR3 DNA is TGTGCCAGCACTCCCTGGGTGGACAGCGGCTACGAGCAGTACTTC. It specifies CASTPWVDSGYEQYF.

CDR3 residues: CASSLTGNTDNEQFF. DNA for the CDR3: TGTGCCAGCAGTCTGACAGGGAACACAGACAATGAGCAGTTCTTC. The J gene is TRBJ2-1, the V gene TRBV7-3; 7 positions match TRBD1. The trim removed 6 bases at V and 5 bases at J, leaving 10 bases unmatched. This CDR3 is 15 amino acids long. The germline V gene has CDR1 SGHTA and CDR2 FQGTGA.

V is TRBV6-5 and J is TRBJ2-1, with a tentative D call TRBD2 (7 bases). CDR1 and CDR2 (germline): MNHEY, SVGAGI. The length of the CDR3 is 16 residues. Trimming pared 2 bases from V and 6 bases from J, leaving 17 bases between. The CDR3 nucleotides read TGTGCCAGCAGTTACCTCCCTGGGGAGGGGGTCAATGAGCAGTTCTTC. Amino acid sequence: CASSYLPGEGVNEQFF.

The chain couples TRBV11-2 to TRBJ2-3; D remains ambiguous. This CDR3 spans 13 amino acids. Trimming took off 4 bases at V and 6 bases at J, with 11 bases between the two ends. Per the germline V gene, CDR1 is SGHAT and CDR2 is FQNNGV. The chain's CDR3 is CASSSPSLDTQYF. For the CDR3, the DNA is TGTGCCAGCAGCTCCCCTTCGTTGGATACGCAGTATTTT.

V and J are TRBV7-2 and TRBJ2-3; D call uncertain. The germline CDR1 and CDR2 sequences are SGHTA and FQGNSA. Trimming stripped 5 bases from V and 9 bases from J, with 12 bases between. CDR3 length: 12 residues. CDR3 coding DNA: TGTGCCAGCAGCCCCGATTTTTTGACGCAGTATTTT. It translates to CASSPDFLTQYF.

The chain is built from TRBV29-1 and TRBJ1-3; TRBD1 aligns across 7 bases. V trimming: 6 bases; J trimming: 0 bases; junction bases outside the gene matches: 5. CDR1 is SQVTM, CDR2 ANQGSEA, per germline. CDR3 length equals 14 residues. The chain's CDR3 is CSVPTGPSGNTIYF. CDR3 in DNA: TGCAGCGTACCGACAGGGCCCTCTGGAAACACCATATATTTT. The whole variable domain, filled in from reference TRBV29-1 and TRBJ1-3, reads SAVISQKPSRDICQRGTSLTIQCQVDSQVTMMFWYRQQPGQSLTLIATANQGSEATYESGFVIDKFPISRPNLTFSTLTVSNMSPEDSSIYLCSVPTGPSGNTIYFGEGSWLTVV.

V is TRBV19 and J is TRBJ2-7; D is perhaps TRBD1 or TRBD2 (5 bases each). The V end lost 5 bases, the J end lost 2 bases, and 7 bases lay between the germline ends. The CDR3 length is 12 residues. Germline assignment: CDR1 LNHDA and CDR2 SQIVND (reference sequence). CDR3 sequence: CASSGDAYEQYF. The CDR3 DNA reads TGTGCCAGTAGTGGGGACGCCTACGAGCAGTACTTC.

The chain combines TRBV7-2 with TRBJ2-1; the D gene is possibly TRBD1 (6 bases). CDR3 length: 12 residues. Trimming took 4 bases from V and 6 from J, leaving 7 bases between them. The germline V gene encodes CDR1 SGHTA and CDR2 FQGNSA. CDR3 nucleotide sequence: TGTGCCAGCAGCTCGGACAGCAATGAGCAGTTCTTC. Translation: CASSSDSNEQFF.

The V gene is TRBV2, the J gene TRBJ2-7, with D unclear. CDR3 length: 12 amino acids. CDR1 is SNHLY and CDR2 is FYNNEI in the germline V gene. Trimming pared 7 bases from V and 6 bases from J, leaving 13 bases between. The CDR3 region is CASIGSQSEQYF. DNA of the CDR3: TGTGCCAGCATAGGTTCCCAAAGCGAGCAGTACTTC. The whole variable domain, filled in from reference TRBV2 and TRBJ2-7, reads EPEVTQTPSHQVTQMGQEVILRCVPISNHLYFYWYRQILGQKVEFLVSFYNNEISEKSEIFDDQFSVERPDGSNFTLKIRSTKLEDSAMYFCASIGSQSEQYFGPGTRLTVT.

The gene calls are TRBV7-9 and TRBJ2-7; 8 bases agree with TRBD1. In germline, CDR1 is SEHNR, CDR2 FQNEAQ (reference sequence). The junction had 3 bases not matched to a gene; V was cut back by 5 bases and J by 3 bases. CDR3 length equals 13 residues. CDR3 loop: CASSRQGRYEQYF. The DNA for the CDR3 is TGTGCCAGCAGCCGACAGGGGCGCTACGAGCAGTACTTC.

This chain uses TRBV19 with TRBJ2-1; possibly TRBD1 for D (6 bases). CDR1 and CDR2 from the germline V gene are LNHDA and SQIVND (reference sequence). The length of the CDR3 is 14 residues. V dropped 4 bases and J dropped 4 bases, with 11 bases sitting between them. CDR3: CASSTRTVYNEQFF. CDR3 sequence (DNA): TGTGCCAGTAGTACAAGGACAGTGTACAATGAGCAGTTCTTC.

The chain recombines TRBV29-1 with TRBJ2-7; possibly TRBD2 for D (6 bases). The germline gives CDR1 SQVTM, CDR2 ANQGSEA. Trimming took 4 bases from V and 0 from J, leaving 10 bases between them. The CDR3 has 13 amino acids. In nucleotides, the CDR3 is TGCAGCGTTGGGGACGGGAGCTCCTACGAGCAGTACTTC. Translation gives CSVGDGSSYEQYF.

This clone is a singleton in its sample. The chain is built from TRBV9 and TRBJ2-7, with a weak D call TRBD2 (6 bases). V gave up 3 bases and J gave up 3 bases, with 19 bases separating them. The CDR3 contains 16 residues. Per germline, CDR1 SGDLS and CDR2 YYNGEE. The CDR3: CASSGGATRLDYEQYF. CDR3 DNA: TGTGCCAGCAGCGGGGGAGCGACTAGGTTGGACTACGAGCAGTACTTC.

V is TRBV9 and J is TRBJ2-5; 7 bases match TRBD1. The CDR3 has 15 residues. J was trimmed by 3 bases and V by 0 bases; bases with no gene match: 5. Germline loops: CDR1 SGDLS, CDR2 YYNGEE. CDR3: CASSVEGGTKETQYF. CDR3 nucleotides: TGTGCCAGCAGCGTAGAAGGGGGCACCAAAGAGACCCAGTACTTC.

CDR3 DNA sequence: TGCGCCAGCAGCCCCCCCATGAACACTGAAGCTTTCTTT. This translates into CASSPPMNTEAFF. The chain joins TRBV4-1 to TRBJ1-1; D is uncertain. CDR3 length equals 13 residues. Trimming cost V 4 bases and J 0 bases, with 6 bases left between them. CDR1 MGHRA and CDR2 YSYEKL come from the germline V gene.

The CDR3 DNA reads TGTGCCAGCAGCTTGCGGGACTACACAGATACGCAGTATTTT. It encodes CASSLRDYTDTQYF. The chain carries TRBV7-8 and TRBJ2-3; 7 bases align to TRBD2. CDR1 and CDR2 (germline): SGHVS, FQNEAQ. The CDR3 is made up of 14 amino acids. Losses at the gene ends were 3 bases for V and 2 bases for J; bases not matched to a gene: 2.

The chain employs TRBV5-1 and TRBJ1-1; D is ambiguous. Trimming left V 5 bases short and J 3 bases short, with 11 bases between. The CDR3 length is 13 residues. Per germline, CDR1 SGHRS and CDR2 YFSETQ. CDR3 sequence reads: CASSSSGDTEAFF. In DNA, the CDR3 is TGCGCCAGCAGTTCCAGTGGGGACACTGAAGCTTTCTTT.

The chain joins TRBV7-9 to TRBJ2-4; D gene ambiguous. Germline values: CDR1 SEHNR, CDR2 FQNEAQ (reference sequence). Trimming shortened V by 5 bases and J by 4 bases, and 9 bases separated the two germline ends. The CDR3 extends over 13 amino acids. The CDR3 nucleotides read TGTGCCAGCAGCCGCACCCCTAAAAACATTCAGTACTTC. It codes for CASSRTPKNIQYF.

The chain has TRBV7-9 and TRBJ2-2; no clear D gene. The germline V and J ends were trimmed by 2 bases and 5 bases, with 6 bases remaining between them. Germline CDR1 is SEHNR and CDR2 is FQNEAQ (reference sequence). This CDR3 spans 13 amino acids. CDR3 in DNA: TGTGCCAGCAGCTTAAGCATTACCGGGGAGCTGTTTTTT. As protein: CASSLSITGELFF.

This clone appeared a single time. Here the CDR3 reads CASSFNAGLKTSSGANVLTF. The CDR3 DNA is TGTGCCAGCAGTTTCAACGCAGGCTTAAAGACCTCCTCTGGGGCCAACGTCCTGACTTTC. V is TRBV28 and J is TRBJ2-6; no reliable D call. Trimming took 3 bases from V and 0 from J, leaving 21 bases between them. The V gene's germline CDR1 is MDHEN and CDR2 SYDVKM. The CDR3 length is 20 residues.

This clone is a singleton in its sample. This rearrangement joins TRBV6-6 to TRBJ1-1; tentative D call: TRBD1 (6 bases). Germline V gene lookup returns CDR1 MNHNY and CDR2 SVGAGI (reference sequence). This CDR3 has 14 amino acids. Deletions cut 0 bases from V and 4 bases from J, with 9 bases between. This CDR3 reads CASSYSNRATEAFF. CDR3 sequence (DNA): TGTGCCAGCAGTTACTCGAACAGGGCCACTGAAGCTTTCTTT.

CDR3 protein: CASSIIAGRELFF. The CDR3 coding sequence is TGTGCCAGTAGTATCATCGCGGGGAGGGAGCTGTTTTTT. This chain connects TRBV19 to TRBJ2-2, with TRBD2 as a possible D gene (6 bases). The germline gives CDR1 LNHDA, CDR2 SQIVND (reference sequence). The CDR3 totals 13 residues. Trimming stripped 3 bases from V and 9 bases from J, with 11 bases between.

CDR3 nucleotide sequence: TGTGCCAGCAGTTTAGGGGTAGCCAAAAACATTCAGTACTTC. This encodes CASSLGVAKNIQYF. This chain links TRBV27 with TRBJ2-4, with D hard to call. V dropped 2 bases and J dropped 0 bases, with 5 bases sitting between them. CDR1 is MNHEY, CDR2 SMNVEV, per germline (reference sequence). The CDR3 sequence is 14 residues long.

The chain has TRBV6-1 and TRBJ2-7; the match to TRBD1 covers 8 bases. The V segment lost 10 bases and the J segment 0 bases; nucleotides outside the gene matches: 8. The germline V gene encodes CDR1 MNHNS and CDR2 SASEGT. The CDR3 consists of 14 residues. The CDR3 loop reads CATPGQENSYEQYF. The CDR3 DNA follows: TGTGCCACCCCGGGACAGGAAAACTCCTACGAGCAGTACTTC.